This T cell receptor beta chain is from a study of shared clonotypes between healthy human individuals. Study results and caveats: Naive CD4 clonotypes were shared across a handful of donors at about 5%.

Naivety among CD8 cells was defined by CD45RO negativity and positive CCR7 selection, thereby excluding terminally differentiated effector memory CD45RA+ cells. With respect to this clone: The antigen remains unidentified.

The germline V gene encodes CDR1 SNHLY and CDR2 FYNNEI. V gave up 5 bases and J gave up 5 bases; unmatched junction bases: 9. CDR3 size: 15 residues. Splitting of each subset's genomic DNA was done evenly across several immunoSEQ plates. The data were produced by immunoSEQ multiplex PCR, yet TCRdb's version contains in-frame clones alone and is incomplete. The table shows some 2 million clones, with approximately 94% occurring only once. This rearrangement joins TRBV2 to TRBJ2-3; TRBD2 matches 8 bases. The sample consisted of naive CD8+ T cells sorted from blood. This TCR was sampled from a man younger than 35 in good health. The CDR3 is CASSQPGLEEDTQYF. The CDR3, as DNA: TGTGCCAGCAGTCAACCGGGACTAGAAGAAGATACGCAGTATTTT.